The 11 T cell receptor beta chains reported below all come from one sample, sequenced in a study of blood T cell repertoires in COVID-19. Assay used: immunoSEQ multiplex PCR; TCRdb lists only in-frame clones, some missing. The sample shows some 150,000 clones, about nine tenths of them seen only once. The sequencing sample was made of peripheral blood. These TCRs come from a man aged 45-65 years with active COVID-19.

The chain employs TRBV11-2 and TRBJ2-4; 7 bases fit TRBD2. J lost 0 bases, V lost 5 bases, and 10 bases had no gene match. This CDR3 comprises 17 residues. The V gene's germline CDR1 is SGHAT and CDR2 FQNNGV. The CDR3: CASSPDRLAIAKNIQYF. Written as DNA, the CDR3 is TGTGCCAGCAGCCCTGACAGACTAGCTATAGCCAAAAACATTCAGTACTTC.

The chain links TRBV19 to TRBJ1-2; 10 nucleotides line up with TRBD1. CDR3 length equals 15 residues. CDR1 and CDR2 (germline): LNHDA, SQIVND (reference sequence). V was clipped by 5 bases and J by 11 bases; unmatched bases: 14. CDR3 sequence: CASSLLPGQGMGYTF. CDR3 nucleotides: TGTGCCAGTAGTTTACTGCCGGGACAGGGGATGGGGTACACCTTC. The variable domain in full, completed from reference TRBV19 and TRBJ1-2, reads DGGITQSPKYLFRKEGQNVTLSCEQNLNHDAMYWYRQDPGQGLRLIYYSQIVNDFQKGDIAEGYSVSREKKESFPLTVTSAQKNPTAFYLCASSLLPGQGMGYTFGSGTRLTVV.

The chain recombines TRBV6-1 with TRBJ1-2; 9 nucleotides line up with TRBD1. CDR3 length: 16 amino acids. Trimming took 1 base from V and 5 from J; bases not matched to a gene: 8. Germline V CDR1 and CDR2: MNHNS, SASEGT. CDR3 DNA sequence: TGTGCCAGCAGTGAAGTGTCTGGGGGGACAGGGTATGGCTACACCTTC. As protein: CASSEVSGGTGYGYTF.

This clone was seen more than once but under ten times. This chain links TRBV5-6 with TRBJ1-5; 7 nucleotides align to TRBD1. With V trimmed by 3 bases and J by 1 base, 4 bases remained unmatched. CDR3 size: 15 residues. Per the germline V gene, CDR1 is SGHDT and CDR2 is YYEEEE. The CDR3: CASSSRGYSNQPQHF. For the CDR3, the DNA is TGTGCCAGCAGCTCCAGGGGGTACAGCAATCAGCCCCAGCATTTT.

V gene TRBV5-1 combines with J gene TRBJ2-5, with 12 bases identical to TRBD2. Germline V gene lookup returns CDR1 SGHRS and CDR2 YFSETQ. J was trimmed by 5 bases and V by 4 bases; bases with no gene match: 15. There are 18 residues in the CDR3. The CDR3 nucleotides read TGCGCCAGCAGCCCGGCTAGCGGGGGGGCCTATGCGATGGAGACCCAGTACTTC. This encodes CASSPASGGAYAMETQYF.

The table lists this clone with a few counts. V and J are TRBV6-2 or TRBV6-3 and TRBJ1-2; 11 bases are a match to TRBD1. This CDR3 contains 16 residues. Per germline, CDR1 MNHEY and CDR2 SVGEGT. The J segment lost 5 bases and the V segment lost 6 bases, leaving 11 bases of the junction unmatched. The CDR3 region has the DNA TGTGCCAGCAGCCCTCTTAGGGGACAGGGGGTATATGGCTACACCTTC. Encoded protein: CASSPLRGQGVYGYTF.

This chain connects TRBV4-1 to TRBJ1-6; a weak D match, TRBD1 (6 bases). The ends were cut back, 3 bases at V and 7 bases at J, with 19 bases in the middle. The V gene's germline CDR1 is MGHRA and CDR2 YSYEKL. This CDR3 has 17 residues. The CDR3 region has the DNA TGCGCCAGCAGCCAGGATATTTCGGGACATAGCAATTCACCCCTCCACTTT. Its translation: CASSQDISGHSNSPLHF.

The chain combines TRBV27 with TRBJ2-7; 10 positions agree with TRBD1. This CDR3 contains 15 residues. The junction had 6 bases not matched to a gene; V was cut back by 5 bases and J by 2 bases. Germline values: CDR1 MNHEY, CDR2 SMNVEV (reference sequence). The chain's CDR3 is CASSGGDRGAYEQYF. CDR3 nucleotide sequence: TGTGCCAGCAGTGGGGGGGACAGGGGAGCCTACGAGCAGTACTTC.

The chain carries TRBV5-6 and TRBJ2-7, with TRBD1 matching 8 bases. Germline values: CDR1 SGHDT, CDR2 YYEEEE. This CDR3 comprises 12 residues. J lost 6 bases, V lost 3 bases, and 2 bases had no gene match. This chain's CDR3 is CASSYDRGEQYF. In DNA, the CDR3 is TGTGCCAGCAGCTACGACAGGGGCGAGCAGTACTTC.

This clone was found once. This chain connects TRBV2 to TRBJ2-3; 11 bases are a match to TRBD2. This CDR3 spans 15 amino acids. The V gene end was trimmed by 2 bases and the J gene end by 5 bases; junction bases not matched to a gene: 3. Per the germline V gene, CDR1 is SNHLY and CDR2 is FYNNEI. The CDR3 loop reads CASSEWGTSGDTQYF. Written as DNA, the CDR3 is TGTGCCAGCAGTGAATGGGGGACTAGCGGAGATACGCAGTATTTT.

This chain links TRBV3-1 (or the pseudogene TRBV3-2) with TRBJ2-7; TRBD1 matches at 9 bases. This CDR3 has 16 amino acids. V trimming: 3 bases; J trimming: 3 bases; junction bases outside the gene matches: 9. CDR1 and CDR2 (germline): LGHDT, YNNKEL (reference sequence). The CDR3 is CASSHVRTGVHYEQYF. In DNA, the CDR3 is TGTGCCAGCAGCCATGTGAGGACAGGGGTGCACTACGAGCAGTACTTC.